This T cell receptor beta chain was obtained from a study of human versus mouse CDR3 diversity and MHC coevolution. General study results and limits: Humans had the largest estimated TCR beta repertoire, some 1.7 million clonotypes. Among all groups, two of three human donors showed least clonal inequality.

Sequencing used immunoSEQ multiplex PCR; TCRdb keeps in-frame clones, though not all of them. The sample includes about 77,000 clones, about nine tenths seen only once; the top ten take around 0.15%. To note about this clone: Its antigen remains unknown.

Germline CDR1 reads GTSNPN; CDR2 reads SVGIG (reference sequence). CDR3 length: 10 residues. Trimming shortened V by 8 bases and J by 4 bases, and 8 bases separated the two germline ends. Sequencing input: naive CD4+ T cells from blood. Specified subset: CD45RO-negative CD62L-positive naive CD4 T cells. The TCR originated in a person between 25 and 70 years old in good health. The V and J genes are TRBV30 and TRBJ1-2; possible D gene TRBD1, 5 bases. In nucleotides, the CDR3 is TGTGCCGGGGGACTCTATGGCTACACCTTC. Translating gives CAGGLYGYTF. Full variable domain (remainder filled in from reference TRBV30 and TRBJ1-2): SQTIHQWPATLVQPVGSPLSLECTVEGTSNPNLYWYRQAAGRGLQLLFYSVGIGQISSEVPQNLSASRPQDRQFILSSKKLLLSDSGFYLCAGGLYGYTFGSGTRLTVV.